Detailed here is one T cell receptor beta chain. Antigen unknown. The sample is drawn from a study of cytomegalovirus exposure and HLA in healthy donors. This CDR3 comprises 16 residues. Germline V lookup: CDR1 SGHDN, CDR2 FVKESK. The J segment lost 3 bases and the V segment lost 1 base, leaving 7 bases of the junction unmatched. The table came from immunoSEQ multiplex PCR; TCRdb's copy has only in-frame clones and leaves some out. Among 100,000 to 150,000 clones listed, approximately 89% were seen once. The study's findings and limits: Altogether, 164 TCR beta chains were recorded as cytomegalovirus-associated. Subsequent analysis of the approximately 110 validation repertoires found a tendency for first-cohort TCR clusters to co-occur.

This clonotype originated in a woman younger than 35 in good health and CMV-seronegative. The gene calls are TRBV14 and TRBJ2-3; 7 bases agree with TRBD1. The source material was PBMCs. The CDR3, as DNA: TGTGCCAGCAGCCAAGGTCGACAGGGCGGTACAGATACGCAGTATTTT. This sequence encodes CASSQGRQGGTDTQYF.